The 32 T cell receptor beta chains given below trace back to one sample, sequenced in a study of shared clonotypes between healthy human individuals (dated by TCRdb to about 2020). CD8 naive samples were obtained by positive selection for CCR7 among CD45RO-negative cells, yielding a CD45RA+CCR7+ population from which TemRA cells were excluded. Library prep was done by the immunoSEQ multiplex PCR assay. TCRdb retrieved this table from immuneACCESS and kept in-frame rearrangements only. Not all clones are present; in checked studies, unresolved V genes account for under half, and no reason is known for the remainder. The sample table shows around 640,000 clones, and about 96% are seen once. The biggest ten clones account for about 0.12% of the sample. The source material was naive CD8+ T cells sorted from blood. Read against the paper, the sample's cell subset or site label means: CD45RA+CCR7+. The receptors were gathered from a woman in her 30s in good health.

This chain connects TRBV29-1 to TRBJ2-1; D may be TRBD2 (6 bases). V was clipped by 4 bases and J by 7 bases, with 14 bases between them. CDR3 length: 13 residues. Germline lookup yields CDR1 SQVTM and CDR2 ANQGSEA. CDR3 sequence (DNA): TGCAGCGTTGTAGGCGGGAAGGGGAATGAGCAGTTCTTC. It translates to CSVVGGKGNEQFF.

The chain employs TRBV27 and TRBJ2-2; D gene uncertain. Germline lookup yields CDR1 MNHEY and CDR2 SMNVEV (reference sequence). CDR3 length: 11 amino acids. V shed 5 bases and J shed 8 bases, with 6 bases lying between them. The DNA for the CDR3 is TGTGCCAGCAGTATGGGAGGGGAGCTGTTTTTT. Translation: CASSMGGELFF.

This chain connects TRBV11-2 to TRBJ2-3; 9 bases align to TRBD2. The length of the CDR3 is 16 residues. V dropped 3 bases and J dropped 5; count of bases not matched to a gene: 9. Germline V gene lookup returns CDR1 SGHAT and CDR2 FQNNGV. CDR3 nucleotides: TGTGCCAGCAGCTTCCGCGGGAGGGCCTCGGTAGATACGCAGTATTTT. Its translation: CASSFRGRASVDTQYF.

In the case of this clone: At the DNA level, this CDR3 is encoded by other sequences in the same sample as well. The chain combines TRBV27 with TRBJ2-7, with 14 positions matching TRBD2. CDR1 is MNHEY, CDR2 SMNVEV, per germline (reference sequence). The CDR3 has 15 residues. V lost 4 bases, J lost 4 bases, and 3 bases stayed unmatched. CDR3 DNA sequence: TGTGCCAGCAGTTCCGGGACTAGCGGGAGTTACGAGCAGTACTTC. Protein: CASSSGTSGSYEQYF.

This clone was counted once. The CDR3 loop reads CASSSRDSNYNEQFF. The CDR3 bases are TGTGCCAGCAGTTCTCGGGACTCGAACTACAATGAGCAGTTCTTC. The J gene is TRBJ2-1, the V gene TRBV6-5; D perhaps matches TRBD2 (6 bases). Deletions cut 4 bases from V and 3 bases from J, with 13 bases between. The CDR3 consists of 15 residues. Looked up from germline, CDR1 is MNHEY and CDR2 is SVGAGI.

The V gene is TRBV7-9, the J gene TRBJ2-3; 9 bases are shared with TRBD2. V was pared by 4 bases and J by 1 base, with 6 bases of the junction left unmatched. The germline V gene has CDR1 SEHNR and CDR2 FQNEAQ (reference sequence). The CDR3 spans 16 residues. The CDR3 protein is CASSSRLAEGTDTQYF. In DNA form, the CDR3 reads TGTGCCAGCAGCTCCCGACTAGCGGAGGGCACAGATACGCAGTATTTT.

This clone was seen once. This specimen includes other DNA sequences encoding the same CDR3. The genes are TRBV19 and TRBJ2-2; D uncertain. Per germline, CDR1 LNHDA and CDR2 SQIVND (reference sequence). The CDR3 sequence is 14 residues long. V shed 1 base and J shed 1 base, with 4 bases lying between them. This CDR3 reads CASSIGQNTGELFF. The CDR3 DNA reads TGTGCCAGTAGTATAGGACAGAACACCGGGGAGCTGTTTTTT.

The genes are TRBV9 and TRBJ2-5; 8 nucleotides match TRBD1. The J segment lost 1 base and the V segment lost 2 bases, leaving 1 base of the junction unmatched. CDR3 length equals 14 residues. Looked up from germline, CDR1 is SGDLS and CDR2 is YYNGEE. Here the CDR3 DNA reads TGTGCCAGCAGCGTGACAGGGGTCCAAGAGACCCAGTACTTC. Translation: CASSVTGVQETQYF.

The rearrangement joins TRBV9 to TRBJ2-2; tentatively, D is TRBD2 (5 bases). Trimming removed 3 bases at V and 7 bases at J, with 19 bases between. The germline V gene encodes CDR1 SGDLS and CDR2 YYNGEE. The CDR3 contains 16 residues. CDR3 nucleotides: TGTGCCAGCAGCGCGCGCCATCCGGGGTTAGGCGGGGAGCTGTTTTTT. Translation gives CASSARHPGLGGELFF.

The chain links TRBV27 to TRBJ2-7; D is perhaps TRBD1 or TRBD2 (7 bases each). The germline V gene has CDR1 MNHEY and CDR2 SMNVEV (reference sequence). Trimming left V 4 bases short and J 4 bases short, with 14 bases between. The CDR3 extends over 14 amino acids. The CDR3 sequence is CASSSGGGGYEQYF. In nucleotides, the CDR3 is TGTGCCAGCAGTTCAGGGGGGGGAGGGTACGAGCAGTACTTC.

The V gene is TRBV30, the J gene TRBJ2-6, with a possible D match to TRBD2 (5 bases). Germline V gives CDR1 GTSNPN, CDR2 SVGIG (reference sequence). The CDR3 is 15 amino acids. The V end lost 3 bases, the J end lost 0 bases, and 9 bases lay between the germline ends. Here the CDR3 reads CAWSLGNSGANVLTF. CDR3 nucleotide sequence: TGTGCCTGGAGCCTCGGGAACTCTGGGGCCAACGTCCTGACTTTC.

The chain links TRBV28 to TRBJ2-7; D remains unclear. CDR1 MDHEN and CDR2 SYDVKM come from the germline V gene. V lost 6 bases and J lost 5, with 14 bases in between. CDR3 size: 13 residues. The DNA of the CDR3 is TGTGCCAGCAGCCTCACGGTCGGTCACGAGCAGTACTTC. This translates into CASSLTVGHEQYF.

The rearrangement links TRBV13 to TRBJ2-7, with 7 bases identical to TRBD2. There are 14 residues in the CDR3. Germline V gene lookup returns CDR1 PRHDT and CDR2 FYEKMQ (reference sequence). Germline trimming cut 3 bases from V and 0 bases from J; bases unmatched to any gene: 2. The CDR3 coding sequence is TGTGCCAGCAGCTTTGGCGGGAGCTCCTACGAGCAGTACTTC. As protein: CASSFGGSSYEQYF.

This chain connects TRBV6-6 to TRBJ1-1; D is uncertain. The CDR3 consists of 14 residues. Trimming stripped 4 bases from V and 0 bases from J, with 9 bases between. Germline V gene data show CDR1 as MNHNY and CDR2 as SVGAGI (reference sequence). CDR3 residues: CASSLSLMNTEAFF. In nucleotides, the CDR3 is TGTGCCAGCAGTTTGAGTCTCATGAACACTGAAGCTTTCTTT.

J is TRBJ1-5 and V is TRBV15, with D uncertain. Germline CDR1 reads LNHNV; CDR2 reads YYDKDF (reference sequence). V was clipped by 3 bases and J by 3 bases, with 12 bases between them. The CDR3 spans 15 residues. The CDR3: CATSRSFRANQPQHF. The CDR3 bases are TGTGCCACCAGCAGGAGTTTCCGGGCCAATCAGCCCCAGCATTTT.

J is TRBJ2-1 and V is TRBV28; D might be TRBD1 (8 bases). V gave up 6 bases and J gave up 9 bases, with 12 bases separating them. The CDR3 loop spans 12 amino acids. Per germline, CDR1 MDHEN and CDR2 SYDVKM. The CDR3 nucleotides are TGTGCCAGCAGCACAGGGGGGGGTGAGCAGTTCTTC. Protein sequence: CASSTGGGEQFF.

The chain carries TRBV4-2 and TRBJ2-7; D may correspond to TRBD1 or TRBD2 (5 bases each). CDR1 and CDR2 from the germline V gene are LGHNA and YNFKEQ. The germline V and J ends were trimmed by 0 bases and 1 base, with 10 bases remaining between them. The CDR3 is 15 amino acids. The CDR3: CASSQEMRGSYEQYF. Written as DNA, the CDR3 is TGTGCCAGCAGCCAAGAGATGAGGGGATCCTACGAGCAGTACTTC.

This chain joins TRBV5-1 and TRBJ1-4; 7 nucleotides agree with TRBD1. The ends lost 3 bases at V and 0 bases at J; junction bases unmatched: 2. Germline CDR1 and CDR2: SGHRS and YFSETQ. This CDR3 has 15 amino acids. For the CDR3, the DNA is TGCGCCAGCAGCTGGGACAGCTCAACTAATGAAAAACTGTTTTTT. Translating it yields CASSWDSSTNEKLFF.

The chain employs TRBV5-1 and TRBJ2-3, with D unresolved. Trimming removed 4 bases from V and 0 bases from J, with 6 bases in between. Germline V CDR1 and CDR2: SGHRS, YFSETQ. The CDR3 is made up of 13 amino acids. The CDR3 coding sequence is TGCGCCAGCAGCAAAACAAGCACAGATACGCAGTATTTT. Its translation is CASSKTSTDTQYF.

This rearrangement joins TRBV28 to TRBJ1-3; 8 bases line up with TRBD1. Trimming removed 9 bases from V and 2 bases from J; junction bases left unmatched: 9. The germline V gene has CDR1 MDHEN and CDR2 SYDVKM. This CDR3 has 15 residues. This CDR3 is CASSGTGITGNTIYF. The CDR3 DNA is TGTGCCAGTTCCGGGACAGGTATAACTGGAAACACCATATATTTT.

This clone was seen ten or more times. The sample carries other DNA sequences with the same CDR3. The V and J genes are TRBV28 and TRBJ2-7, with no clear D. Germline V CDR1 and CDR2: MDHEN, SYDVKM. V was trimmed by 2 bases and J by 3 bases, leaving 2 bases between them. CDR3 length: 11 residues. The chain's CDR3 is CASSLDYEQYF. DNA for the CDR3: TGTGCCAGCAGTTTAGACTACGAGCAGTACTTC.

The V gene is TRBV30, the J gene TRBJ2-7; 11 nucleotides line up with TRBD2. Germline V gives CDR1 GTSNPN, CDR2 SVGIG (reference sequence). V dropped 4 bases and J dropped 2; count of bases not matched to a gene: 16. The CDR3 is made up of 18 amino acids. The CDR3 reads CAWIPGQLAGALTYEQYF. The CDR3 DNA reads TGTGCCTGGATCCCAGGGCAACTAGCGGGAGCCCTAACCTACGAGCAGTACTTC.

This sequence joins TRBV7-9 and TRBJ1-2; D gene ambiguous. The CDR3 has 13 amino acids. Per germline, CDR1 SEHNR and CDR2 FQNEAQ (reference sequence). V lost 6 bases to trimming and J lost 4 bases, with 12 bases between them. CDR3 in DNA: TGTGCCAGCAGACCCGGGTCAGGCTATGGCTACACCTTC. This sequence encodes CASRPGSGYGYTF.

V usage is TRBV4-1 and J usage is TRBJ1-3; D unresolved. The length of the CDR3 is 18 residues. The germline V gene has CDR1 MGHRA and CDR2 YSYEKL. V was clipped by 0 bases and J by 0 bases, with 15 bases between them. CDR3 in DNA: TGCGCCAGCAGCCAAGATTCTTACGTTAGCACCTCTGGAAACACCATATATTTT. This translates into CASSQDSYVSTSGNTIYF.

V usage is TRBV2 and J usage is TRBJ2-1; the match to TRBD2 covers 8 bases. J gave up 6 bases and V 3 bases, and 10 bases lay outside the gene matches. Germline CDR1 SNHLY, CDR2 FYNNEI. The CDR3 runs 16 residues. CDR3 bases: TGTGCCAGCAGTGAGAGGAAGCGGGAGTGGAGCAATGAGCAGTTCTTC. Its translation: CASSERKREWSNEQFF.

The V gene is TRBV9, the J gene TRBJ2-2; 12 bases match TRBD2. Looked up from germline, CDR1 is SGDLS and CDR2 is YYNGEE. Trimming cost V 5 bases and J 0 bases; bases outside gene matches: 5. The CDR3 consists of 17 residues. The CDR3 bases are TGTGCCAGCAGTGGATGGACTAGCGGGACGAACACCGGGGAGCTGTTTTTT. This codes for CASSGWTSGTNTGELFF.

J is TRBJ2-6 and V is TRBV29-1, with 11 bases that match TRBD2. This CDR3 is built from 20 residues. Germline V lookup: CDR1 SQVTM, CDR2 ANQGSEA. The V segment lost 0 bases and the J segment 1 base; nucleotides outside the gene matches: 11. The CDR3 region is CSVEERRVAGGPSGANVLTF. For the CDR3, the DNA is TGCAGCGTTGAAGAACGGAGAGTAGCGGGAGGGCCATCTGGGGCCAACGTCCTGACTTTC.

The chain has TRBV4-1 and TRBJ2-4, with TRBD2 matching 7 bases. The CDR3 length is 15 residues. V was clipped by 1 base and J by 5 bases; unmatched bases: 5. Germline assignment: CDR1 MGHRA and CDR2 YSYEKL. The chain's CDR3 is CASSQGGGLQNIQYF. For the CDR3, the DNA is TGCGCCAGCAGCCAAGGGGGGGGTCTCCAAAACATTCAGTACTTC.

This clone was recorded only once. This rearrangement joins TRBV7-6 to TRBJ2-3; D possibly corresponds to TRBD1 (5 bases). V shed 5 bases and J shed 6 bases, with 27 bases lying between them. Per the germline V gene, CDR1 is SGHVS and CDR2 is FNYEAQ. The CDR3 spans 18 residues. CDR3 nucleotides: TGTGCCAGCAGCATTATTCCCCTTGAGACCCAATCAGGGGATACGCAGTATTTT. Protein sequence: CASSIIPLETQSGDTQYF.

This chain links TRBV21-1 with TRBJ2-1; whether TRBD2, the table's D call, matches the DNA was not checked. TRBV21-1 is reported as a pseudogene. This CDR3 is 10 amino acids long. The CDR3 nucleotides read TGTGCCAGCGTTGCTAGGGAGGAGTTCTTC. Amino acid sequence: CASVAREEFF.

The chain combines TRBV19 with TRBJ2-2; 7 bases agree with TRBD2. With V trimmed by 4 bases and J by 9 bases, 11 bases remained unmatched. CDR1 is LNHDA and CDR2 is SQIVND in the germline V gene (reference sequence). The CDR3 extends over 15 amino acids. Written as DNA, the CDR3 is TGTGCCAGTAGTACCGACGACGGGGGGTACCGGGAGCTGTTTTTT. Its protein product is CASSTDDGGYRELFF. The variable domain in full, with the rest retrieved from reference TRBV19 and TRBJ2-2, is DGGITQSPKYLFRKEGQNVTLSCEQNLNHDAMYWYRQDPGQGLRLIYYSQIVNDFQKGDIAEGYSVSREKKESFPLTVTSAQKNPTAFYLCASSTDDGGYRELFFGEGSRLTVL.

J is TRBJ2-2 and V is TRBV29-1; the match to TRBD2 covers 10 bases. The CDR3 has 16 amino acids. J gave up 6 bases and V 5 bases, and 12 bases lay outside the gene matches. Per the germline V gene, CDR1 is SQVTM and CDR2 is ANQGSEA. Written as DNA, the CDR3 is TGCAGCGTTTCACTAGCGGGAACGCTGGGGGCCGGGGAGCTGTTTTTT. Protein sequence: CSVSLAGTLGAGELFF.